The 9 T cell receptor beta chains presented below share a single source sample, sequenced in a study of cytomegalovirus exposure and HLA in healthy donors. Libraries were prepared by immunoSEQ multiplex PCR; TCRdb keeps only in-frame clonotypes and omits some of them. The sample includes about 250,000 clones, around nine tenths of them seen just once. Sequencing used PBMCs. These TCRs come from a man between 18 and 29 years old in good health and CMV-seronegative.

This chain uses TRBV9 with TRBJ1-1; 7 nucleotides line up with TRBD1. J gave up 2 bases and V 3 bases, and 7 bases lay outside the gene matches. The germline V gene encodes CDR1 SGDLS and CDR2 YYNGEE. This CDR3 spans 15 amino acids. The CDR3 nucleotides read TGTGCCAGCAGCGCGCGACAGGGAGTCAACACTGAAGCTTTCTTT. It specifies CASSARQGVNTEAFF.

CDR3 sequence (DNA): TGTGCCAGCAGCCAAGAAGCGGGAACGGGGAATGAGCAGTTCTTC. Protein product: CASSQEAGTGNEQFF. V and J are TRBV4-2 and TRBJ2-1; the match to TRBD2 covers 7 bases. Trimming at V came to 0 bases and at J to 7 bases, leaving 6 bases not matched to a gene. CDR3 length: 15 amino acids. Germline-derived CDR1 and CDR2 are LGHNA and YNFKEQ.

The rearrangement links TRBV5-4 to TRBJ2-5; TRBD2 aligns across 11 bases. The CDR3 is 15 residues long. Germline V lookup: CDR1 SGHNT, CDR2 YYREEE (reference sequence). Germline trimming cut 4 bases from V and 0 bases from J; bases unmatched to any gene: 2. The CDR3 sequence: CASSPSGGYQETQYF. Here the CDR3 DNA reads TGTGCCAGCAGCCCTAGCGGGGGGTACCAAGAGACCCAGTACTTC.

This chain joins TRBV10-1 and TRBJ2-1; tentative D call: TRBD2 (6 bases). Trimming took off 8 bases at V and 8 bases at J, with 13 bases between the two ends. The CDR3 runs 12 residues. CDR1 is WNHNN, CDR2 SYGVQD, per germline (reference sequence). Here the CDR3 DNA reads TGCGCCAGCGGCCGGGGAGGTTATGAGCAGTTCTTC. It codes for CASGRGGYEQFF.

The chain joins TRBV7-9 to TRBJ1-1; TRBD1 is a possible D gene (5 bases). Germline V lookup: CDR1 SEHNR, CDR2 FQNEAQ (reference sequence). This CDR3 spans 15 amino acids. Between the trimmed V and J ends, which lost 5 bases and 0 bases, there was a span of 13 bases. The CDR3, as DNA: TGTGCCAGCAGCGATACGGGGGAGCTGAACACTGAAGCTTTCTTT. Protein product: CASSDTGELNTEAFF. Based on the CDR3 plus reference TRBV7-9 and TRBJ1-1, the full variable domain is DTGVSQNPRHKITKRGQNVTFRCDPISEHNRLYWYRQTLGQGPEFLTYFQNEAQLEKSRLLSDRFSAERPKGSFSTLEIQRTEQGDSAMYLCASSDTGELNTEAFFGQGTRLTVV.

The chain combines TRBV4-1 with TRBJ1-1; 7 positions agree with TRBD1. J lost 1 base, V lost 4 bases, and 9 bases had no gene match. This CDR3 has 16 residues. CDR1 is MGHRA, CDR2 YSYEKL, per germline. CDR3 sequence: CASSPIRQGKNTEAFF. The CDR3 DNA reads TGCGCCAGCAGCCCGATCCGACAGGGAAAGAACACTGAAGCTTTCTTT.

The table lists this clone with a count of one. The chain carries TRBV5-6 and TRBJ2-7; 10 bases match TRBD2. Losses at the gene ends were 4 bases for V and 2 bases for J; bases not matched to a gene: 9. The CDR3 length is 16 residues. The V gene's germline CDR1 is SGHDT and CDR2 YYEEEE. The CDR3 protein is CASSRLKLAGTYEQYF. The CDR3 coding sequence is TGTGCCAGCAGCCGACTGAAACTAGCGGGGACCTACGAGCAGTACTTC.

The genes are TRBV5-1 and TRBJ2-2, with a possible D match to TRBD1 (5 bases). CDR3 length: 14 residues. Germline V lookup: CDR1 SGHRS, CDR2 YFSETQ. V lost 2 bases and J lost 3, with 8 bases in between. CDR3 in amino acids: CASSFTRDTGELFF. CDR3 nucleotides: TGCGCCAGCAGCTTCACCAGGGACACCGGGGAGCTGTTTTTT.

The gene calls are TRBV28 and TRBJ1-5, with TRBD1 as a possible D gene (5 bases). Per the germline V gene, CDR1 is MDHEN and CDR2 is SYDVKM. The CDR3 spans 13 residues. CDR3 bases: TGTGTGGCGGGACGGCCGATAAATCAGCCCCAGCATTTT. The encoded protein is CVAGRPINQPQHF.